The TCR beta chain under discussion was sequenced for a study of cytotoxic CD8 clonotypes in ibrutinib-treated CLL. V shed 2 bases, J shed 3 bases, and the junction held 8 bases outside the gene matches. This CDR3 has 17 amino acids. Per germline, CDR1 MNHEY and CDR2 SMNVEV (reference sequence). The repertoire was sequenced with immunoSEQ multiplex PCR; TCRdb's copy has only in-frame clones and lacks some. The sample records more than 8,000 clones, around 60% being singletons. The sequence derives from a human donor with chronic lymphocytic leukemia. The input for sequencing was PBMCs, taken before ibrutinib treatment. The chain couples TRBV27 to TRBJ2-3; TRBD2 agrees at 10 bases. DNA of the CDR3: TGTGCCAGCAGTTTAGGGTTTGGACTAGCGGCAACAGATACGCAGTATTTT. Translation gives CASSLGFGLAATDTQYF.